The clone carrying this TCR beta chain occurred once. Combining iRepertoire HTBI primers with Arm-PCR of CDR3 regions, the authors built TCR beta libraries. TCRdb re-called the multiplex PCR reads with MiXCR, one entry per CDR3 protein. The sample includes approximately 440,000 distinct CDR3 sequences, 23% seen only once; the top ten take about a quarter. As for time point: persistent/refractory GD, antithyroid drugs over 5 years with positive TRAb. There was RNA extracted from PBMCs, and the TCR library was made from it. Germline V gives CDR1 SGHRS, CDR2 YFSETQ. V dropped 4 bases and J dropped 4 bases, with 24 bases sitting between them. This CDR3 is 18 amino acids long. The data were taken from a study of regulatory T cells in long-lasting Graves disease.

The rearrangement joins TRBV5-1 to TRBJ1-3, with D perhaps TRBD1 (5 bases). Specimen: peripheral blood mononuclear cells (PBMCs), collected when the disease was refractory, from a patient treated with antithyroid drugs. The clonotype originates from a female donor with Graves disease. CDR3 coding DNA: TGCGCCAGCAGCAACGCCATAGTTCAGGGCAAGTCCGGAAACACCATATATTTT. Translating it yields CASSNAIVQGKSGNTIYF.